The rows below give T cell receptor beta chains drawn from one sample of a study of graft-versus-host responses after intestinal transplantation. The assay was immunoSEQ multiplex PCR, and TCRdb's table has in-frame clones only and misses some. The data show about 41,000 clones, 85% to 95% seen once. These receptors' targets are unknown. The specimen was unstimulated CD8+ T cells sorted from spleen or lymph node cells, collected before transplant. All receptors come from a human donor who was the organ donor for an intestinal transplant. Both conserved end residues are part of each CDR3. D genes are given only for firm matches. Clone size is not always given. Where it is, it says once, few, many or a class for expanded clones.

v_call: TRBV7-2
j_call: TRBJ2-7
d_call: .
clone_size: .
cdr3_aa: CASSLGYSYEQYF
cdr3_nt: TGTGCCAGCAGCTTAGGGTACTCCTACGAGCAGTACTTC

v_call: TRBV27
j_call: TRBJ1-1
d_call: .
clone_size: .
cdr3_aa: CASIAGGTEAFF
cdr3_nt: TGTGCCAGCATCGCGGGGGGCACTGAAGCTTTCTTT

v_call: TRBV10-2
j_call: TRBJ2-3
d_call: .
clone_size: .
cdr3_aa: CASIERGGGTDTQYF
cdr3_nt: TGCGCCAGCATAGAGAGGGGGGGCGGAACAGATACGCAGTATTTT

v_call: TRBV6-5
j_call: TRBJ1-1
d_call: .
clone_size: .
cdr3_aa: CASSYSRTVNTEAFF
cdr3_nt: TGTGCCAGCAGTTACTCGAGGACAGTGAACACTGAAGCTTTCTTT

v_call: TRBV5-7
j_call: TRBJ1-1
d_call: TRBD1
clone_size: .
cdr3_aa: CASSLTQGAEDTEAFF
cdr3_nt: TGTGCCAGCAGCTTGACACAGGGGGCTGAGGACACTGAAGCTTTCTTT

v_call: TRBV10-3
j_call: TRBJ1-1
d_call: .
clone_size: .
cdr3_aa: CAISESGGSEAFF
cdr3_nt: TGTGCCATCAGTGAGTCGGGAGGAAGTGAAGCTTTCTTT

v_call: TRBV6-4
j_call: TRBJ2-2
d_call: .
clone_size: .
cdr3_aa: CASSDKEDTGELFF
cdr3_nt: TGTGCCAGCAGTGACAAGGAGGACACCGGGGAGCTGTTTTTT

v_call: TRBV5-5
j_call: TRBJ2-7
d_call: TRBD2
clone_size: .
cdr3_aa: CASRRLAGVHEQYF
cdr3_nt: TGTGCCAGCAGACGACTAGCGGGGGTGCACGAGCAGTACTTC

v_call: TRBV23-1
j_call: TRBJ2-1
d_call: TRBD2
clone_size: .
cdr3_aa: CASSPSGAYNEQFF
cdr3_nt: TGCGCCAGCAGTCCGAGCGGGGCTTACAATGAGCAGTTCTTC

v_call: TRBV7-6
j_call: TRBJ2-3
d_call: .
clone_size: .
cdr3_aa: CASSLEGDSTDTQYF
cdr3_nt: TGTGCCAGCAGCTTAGAAGGGGATAGCACAGATACGCAGTATTTT

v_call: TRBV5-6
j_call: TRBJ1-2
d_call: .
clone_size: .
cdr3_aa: CASSLWGAAGYTF
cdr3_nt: TGTGCCAGCAGCTTGTGGGGGGCCGCTGGCTACACCTTC

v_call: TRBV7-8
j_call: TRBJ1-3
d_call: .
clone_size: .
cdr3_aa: CASSLASQGRTGTIYF
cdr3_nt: TGTGCCAGCAGCTTAGCGTCGCAGGGCCGAACGGGCACCATATATTTT

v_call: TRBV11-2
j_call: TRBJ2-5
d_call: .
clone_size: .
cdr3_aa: CASRSGTQETQYF
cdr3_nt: TGTGCCAGCAGGTCCGGGACCCAAGAGACCCAGTACTTC

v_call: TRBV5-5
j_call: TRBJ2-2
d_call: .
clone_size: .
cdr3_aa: CASRLRGTNTGELFF
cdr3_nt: TGTGCCAGCAGATTGAGGGGGACGAACACCGGGGAGCTGTTTTTT

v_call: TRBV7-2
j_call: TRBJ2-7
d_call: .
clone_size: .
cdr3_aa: CASSLPSTGLMGEQCF
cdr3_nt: TGTGCCAGCAGCTTACCGTCGACAGGTCTAATGGGGGAGCAGTGCTTC

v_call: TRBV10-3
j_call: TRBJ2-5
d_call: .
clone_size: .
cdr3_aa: CASRDLDRPQETQYF
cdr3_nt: TGTGCCAGCAGGGACTTGGACAGGCCACAAGAGACCCAGTACTTC

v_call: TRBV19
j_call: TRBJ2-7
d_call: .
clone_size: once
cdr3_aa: CASSIGFPSYEQYF
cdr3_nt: TGTGCCAGTAGTATAGGCTTCCCGTCCTACGAGCAGTACTTC

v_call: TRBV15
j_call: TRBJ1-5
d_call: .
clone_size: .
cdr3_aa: CATSRDRASNQPQHF
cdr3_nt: TGTGCCACCAGCAGAGACAGGGCCAGCAATCAGCCCCAGCATTTT

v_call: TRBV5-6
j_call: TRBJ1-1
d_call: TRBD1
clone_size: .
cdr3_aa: CASSPATGGGVAFF
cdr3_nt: TGTGCCAGCAGCCCGGCGACAGGGGGCGGAGTAGCTTTCTTT

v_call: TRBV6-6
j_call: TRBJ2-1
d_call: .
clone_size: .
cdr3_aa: CASSYSGVEQFF
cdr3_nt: TGTGCCAGCAGTTACTCGGGGGTTGAGCAGTTCTTC

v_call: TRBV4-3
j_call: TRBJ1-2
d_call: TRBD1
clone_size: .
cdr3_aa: CASSQYPQGYGYGYTF
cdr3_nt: TGCGCCAGCAGCCAATACCCACAGGGGTATGGGTATGGCTACACCTTC

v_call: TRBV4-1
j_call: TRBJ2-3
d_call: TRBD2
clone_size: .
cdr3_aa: CASSQVPPHTGGHTQYF
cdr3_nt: TGCGCCAGCAGCCAAGTTCCACCCCACACGGGGGGACATACGCAGTATTTT

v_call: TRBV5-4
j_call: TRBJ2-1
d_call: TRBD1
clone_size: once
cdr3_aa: CASSFWTGDNEQFF
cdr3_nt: TGTGCCAGCAGCTTTTGGACAGGAGACAATGAGCAGTTCTTC

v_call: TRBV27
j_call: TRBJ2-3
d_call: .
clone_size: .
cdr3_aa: CASSSSSTDTQYF
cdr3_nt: TGTGCCAGCAGCTCCTCTAGCACAGATACGCAGTATTTT

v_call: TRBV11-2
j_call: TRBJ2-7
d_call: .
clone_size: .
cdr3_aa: CASSHTSSPYEQYF
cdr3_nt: TGTGCCAGCAGCCATACTAGCTCCCCCTACGAGCAGTACTTC

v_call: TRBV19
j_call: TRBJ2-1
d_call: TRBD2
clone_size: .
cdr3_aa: CASSILADNEQFF
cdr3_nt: TGTGCCAGTAGTATACTAGCGGACAATGAGCAGTTCTTC

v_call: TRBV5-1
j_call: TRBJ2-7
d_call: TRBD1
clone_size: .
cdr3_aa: CASSNGQGPFLPSYEQYF
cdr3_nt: TGCGCCAGCAGCAACGGACAGGGGCCTTTCCTGCCCTCCTACGAGCAGTACTTC

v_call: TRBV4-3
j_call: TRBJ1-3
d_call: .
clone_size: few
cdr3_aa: CASSQFGSSGNTIYF
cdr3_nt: TGCGCCAGCAGCCAATTCGGGAGCTCTGGAAACACCATATATTTT

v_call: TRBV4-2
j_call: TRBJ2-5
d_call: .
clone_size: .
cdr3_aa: CASSHPQIRETRDQETQYF
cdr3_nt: TGTGCCAGCAGCCATCCCCAGATAAGGGAAACGAGGGACCAAGAGACCCAGTACTTC

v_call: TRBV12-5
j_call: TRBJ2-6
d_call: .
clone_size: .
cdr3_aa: CASGLVASLGAGANVLTF
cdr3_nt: TGTGCTAGTGGTTTGGTCGCCTCCTTGGGGGCTGGGGCCAACGTCCTGACTTTC

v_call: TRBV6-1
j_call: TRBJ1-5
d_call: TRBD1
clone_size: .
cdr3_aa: CASRTGKIGYQPQHF
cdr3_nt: TGTGCCAGCCGGACAGGGAAGATTGGGTATCAGCCCCAGCATTTT

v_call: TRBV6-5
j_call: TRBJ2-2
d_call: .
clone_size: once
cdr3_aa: CASSYGGVGELFF
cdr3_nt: TGTGCCAGCAGTTACGGCGGAGTCGGGGAGCTGTTTTTT

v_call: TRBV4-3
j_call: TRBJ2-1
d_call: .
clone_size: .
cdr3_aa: CASSPSGVAYNEQFF
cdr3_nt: TGCGCCAGCAGCCCTTCAGGGGTCGCCTACAATGAGCAGTTCTTC

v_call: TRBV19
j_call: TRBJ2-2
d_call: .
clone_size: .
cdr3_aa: CASSIVAGELFF
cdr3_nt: TGTGCCAGTAGTATTGTCGCGGGGGAGCTGTTTTTT

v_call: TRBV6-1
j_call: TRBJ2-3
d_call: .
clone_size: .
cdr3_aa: CASSEGVWADTQYF
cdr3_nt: TGTGCCAGCAGCGAGGGCGTGTGGGCAGATACGCAGTATTTT

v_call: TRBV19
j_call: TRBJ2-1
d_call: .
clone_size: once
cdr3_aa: CASSVGHFNEQFF
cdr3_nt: TGTGCCAGTAGTGTGGGACATTTCAATGAGCAGTTCTTC

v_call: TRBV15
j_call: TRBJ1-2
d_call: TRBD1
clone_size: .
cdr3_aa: CATSIGTATNYGYTF
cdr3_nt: TGTGCCACCAGCATAGGGACAGCCACTAACTATGGCTACACCTTC

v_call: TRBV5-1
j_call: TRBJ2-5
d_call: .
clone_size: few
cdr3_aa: CASSSRTEETQYF
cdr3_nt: TGCGCCAGCAGCTCCCGGACAGAAGAGACCCAGTACTTC

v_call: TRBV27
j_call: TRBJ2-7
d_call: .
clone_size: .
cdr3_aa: CASSLSEHWRQYEQYF
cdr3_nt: TGTGCCAGCAGTTTATCTGAGCATTGGCGACAGTACGAGCAGTACTTC

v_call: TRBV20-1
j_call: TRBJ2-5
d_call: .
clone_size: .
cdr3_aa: CSADQETQYF
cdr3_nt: TGCAGTGCTGACCAAGAGACCCAGTACTTC

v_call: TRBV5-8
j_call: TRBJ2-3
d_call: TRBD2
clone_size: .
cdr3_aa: CAMASGGPGTDTQYF
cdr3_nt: TGTGCCATGGCTAGCGGGGGGCCGGGAACAGATACGCAGTATTTT

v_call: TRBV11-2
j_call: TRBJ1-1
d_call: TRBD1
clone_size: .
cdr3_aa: CASSLGQGGSEAFF
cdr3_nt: TGTGCCAGCAGCTTAGGACAGGGAGGGTCTGAAGCTTTCTTT

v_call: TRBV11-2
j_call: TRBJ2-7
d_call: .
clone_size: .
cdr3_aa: CASSLVPEWDTSPYEQYF
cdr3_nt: TGTGCCAGCAGCTTAGTGCCTGAGTGGGACACGAGTCCCTACGAGCAGTACTTC

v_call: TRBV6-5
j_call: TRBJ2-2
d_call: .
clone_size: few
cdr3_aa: CASSYLQGTGELFF
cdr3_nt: TGTGCCAGCAGTTACTTGCAGGGCACCGGGGAGCTGTTTTTT

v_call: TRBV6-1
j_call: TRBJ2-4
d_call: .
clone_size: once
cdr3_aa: CASRGNIQYF
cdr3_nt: TGTGCCAGCAGAGGGAACATTCAGTACTTC

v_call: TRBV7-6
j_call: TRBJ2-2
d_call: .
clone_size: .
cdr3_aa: CASSEGATNTGELFF
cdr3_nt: TGTGCCAGCAGCGAAGGAGCCACCAACACCGGGGAGCTGTTTTTT

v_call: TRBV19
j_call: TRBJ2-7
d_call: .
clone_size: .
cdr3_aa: CASQGSYEQYF
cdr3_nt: TGTGCCAGTCAGGGTTCCTACGAGCAGTACTTC

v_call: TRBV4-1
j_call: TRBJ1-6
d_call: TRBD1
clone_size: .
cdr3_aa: CASSRMTGGSNSPLHF
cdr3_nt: TGCGCCAGCAGCCGCATGACAGGGGGCTCGAATTCACCCCTCCACTTT

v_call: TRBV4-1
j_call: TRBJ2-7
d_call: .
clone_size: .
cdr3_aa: CASSLSLWGHEQYF
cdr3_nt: TGCGCCAGCAGCCTTTCACTGTGGGGCCACGAGCAGTACTTC

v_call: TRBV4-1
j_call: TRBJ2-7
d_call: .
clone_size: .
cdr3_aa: CASSQGPSYEQYF
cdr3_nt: TGCGCCAGCAGCCAAGGTCCGTCCTACGAGCAGTACTTC

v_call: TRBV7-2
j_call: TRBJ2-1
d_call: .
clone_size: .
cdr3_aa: CASSSPANRVPFEQFF
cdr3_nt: TGTGCCAGCAGCTCCCCCGCTAACAGGGTACCCTTTGAGCAGTTCTTC

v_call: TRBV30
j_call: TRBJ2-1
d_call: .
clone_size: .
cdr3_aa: CAWSESVSRNEQFF
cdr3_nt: TGTGCCTGGAGTGAATCCGTAAGTCGGAATGAGCAGTTCTTC

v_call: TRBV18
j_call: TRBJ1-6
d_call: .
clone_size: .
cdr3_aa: CASSPTGSSYNSPLHF
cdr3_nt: TGTGCCAGCTCCCCTACGGGGAGCTCCTATAATTCACCCCTCCACTTT

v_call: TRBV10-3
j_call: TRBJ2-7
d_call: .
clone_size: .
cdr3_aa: CAISDVRGYEQYF
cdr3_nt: TGTGCCATCAGTGATGTCCGCGGATACGAGCAGTACTTC

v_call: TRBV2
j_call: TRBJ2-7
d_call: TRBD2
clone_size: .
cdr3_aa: CASSDPSGGKYSYEQYF
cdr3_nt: TGTGCCAGCAGTGATCCTAGCGGGGGGAAATACTCCTACGAGCAGTACTTC